What follows are 15 T cell receptor beta chains derived from one specimen sequenced in a study of T cells in Graves' hyperthyroidism and ophthalmopathy (dated by TCRdb to between 2018 and 2021). Libraries were constructed by multiplex PCR. Sequenced on an Illumina HiSeq 2000. Amplification of TCR beta CDR3 regions was carried out from RNA transcripts. A first-round RT-PCR of the TCR CDR3 used the HTBI primer set with the Qiagen OneStep RT-PCR kit. TCRdb reprocessed the public reads (quality trimming at Q25 with fastp, clone calling with MiXCR) and kept in-frame beta chains. One record per CDR3 amino acid sequence lists the most common genes and DNA. Across this sample there are about half a million distinct CDR3 sequences, with more than 20% seen only once. 26% of the sample rests with the top ten. Specimen: blood. These receptors all stem from a man younger than 35 with Graves' hyperthyroidism.

The V and J genes are TRBV12-3 or TRBV12-4 and TRBJ2-5; 10 bases are a match to TRBD1. The trim removed 5 bases at V and 5 bases at J, leaving 11 bases unmatched. CDR3 size: 16 residues. CDR3 protein: CASSLGLTGGVETQYF. The CDR3 DNA sequence: TGTGCCAGCAGTCTCGGGTTGACAGGGGGCGTCGAGACCCAGTACTTC.

This clonotype was recorded at least ten times. The rearrangement links TRBV20-1 to TRBJ2-7, with D perhaps assigned TRBD1 or TRBD2 (5 bases each). From germline, CDR1 is DFQATT and CDR2 SNEGSKA (reference sequence). This CDR3 spans 14 amino acids. V gave up 5 bases and J gave up 3 bases, with 17 bases separating them. CDR3 nucleotides: TGCAGTGCTCCTAACCGGGACCGAGACTACGAGCAGTACTTC. It translates to CSAPNRDRDYEQYF.

Only one count was recorded for this clonotype. The gene calls are TRBV13 and TRBJ2-5; a possible D gene is TRBD2 (6 bases). Looked up from germline, CDR1 is PRHDT and CDR2 is FYEKMQ (reference sequence). The CDR3 is 13 amino acids. V lost 5 bases and J lost 4, with 11 bases in between. The CDR3 protein is CASSRDFGETQYF. CDR3 bases: TGTGCCAGCAGCCGGGACTTCGGAGAGACCCAGTACTTC.

This clonotype was picked up one time. The chain recombines TRBV6-1 with TRBJ2-7; 9 bases line up with TRBD2. The CDR3 spans 15 residues. Trimming took 5 bases from V and 3 from J; bases not matched to a gene: 8. Germline V gene lookup returns CDR1 MNHNS and CDR2 SASEGT. For the CDR3, the DNA is TGTGCCAGCAGTCCGACTAGCGGAACTTACTACGAGCAGTACTTC. Translated, it gives CASSPTSGTYYEQYF.

This clonotype was seen ten or more times. The genes are TRBV20-1 and TRBJ1-5, with 9 bases that match TRBD1. This CDR3 contains 14 residues. Germline assignment: CDR1 DFQATT and CDR2 SNEGSKA (reference sequence). V shed 5 bases, J shed 2 bases, and the junction held 4 bases outside the gene matches. The CDR3 loop is CSALGQGRNQPQHF. CDR3 coding DNA: TGCAGTGCTCTGGGACAGGGACGCAATCAGCCCCAGCATTTT.

This clonotype was observed many times. The chain is built from TRBV9 and TRBJ1-1; perhaps TRBD1 as D (5 bases). V was shortened by 4 bases and J by 8 bases, with 12 bases between the two germline ends. This CDR3 is built from 12 residues. Germline values: CDR1 SGDLS, CDR2 YYNGEE. CDR3 nucleotide sequence: TGTGCCAGCAGCCTCAATGGGGGGGAAGCTTTCTTT. It translates to CASSLNGGEAFF.

This clonotype was detected ten times or more. The J gene is TRBJ1-1, the V gene TRBV6-1; weak D call: TRBD1 (5 bases). The V gene's germline CDR1 is MNHNS and CDR2 SASEGT. The V and J ends lost 0 bases and 3 bases respectively, with 8 bases between them. The CDR3 extends over 14 amino acids. In DNA form, the CDR3 reads TGTGCCAGCAGTGAAGCGGGCAGGGACACTGAAGCTTTCTTT. It specifies CASSEAGRDTEAFF.

This clonotype was detected many times. V usage is TRBV12-3 or TRBV12-4 and J usage is TRBJ1-2; D is uncertain. This CDR3 spans 13 amino acids. Trimming stripped 1 base from V and 4 bases from J, with 7 bases between. CDR3 coding DNA: TGTGCCAGCAGTTTAGTCTCGCGCTATGGCTACACCTTC. It encodes CASSLVSRYGYTF.

This clonotype was seen at least ten times. The V call is TRBV28, the J call TRBJ1-5, with TRBD1 as a possible D gene (5 bases). The V end lost 2 bases, the J end lost 3 bases, and 11 bases lay between the germline ends. Germline CDR1 reads MDHEN; CDR2 reads SYDVKM. The CDR3 spans 15 residues. In DNA form, the CDR3 reads TGTGCCAGCAGTTTAGTTCCAGGGAACAATCAGCCCCAGCATTTT. Protein sequence: CASSLVPGNNQPQHF.

The chain joins TRBV11-1 to TRBJ2-4; D gene unclear. This CDR3 contains 15 residues. CDR1 is SGHAT, CDR2 FQDESV, per germline (reference sequence). V dropped 1 base and J dropped 1 base, with 8 bases sitting between them. The CDR3 coding sequence is TGTGCCAGCAGCTTAGAGTCCCAGGCCAAAAACATTCAGTACTTC. Protein: CASSLESQAKNIQYF.

This chain connects TRBV12-3 or TRBV12-4 to TRBJ1-1; D may be TRBD1 (5 bases). The V gene lost 5 bases and the J gene lost 6 bases, with 10 bases spanning the gap. This CDR3 has 12 residues. CDR3 amino acids: CASSEGFAEAFF. DNA of the CDR3: TGTGCCAGCAGTGAGGGGTTCGCTGAAGCTTTCTTT.

The chain links TRBV19 to TRBJ2-2; no clear D. The CDR3 spans 15 residues. Germline CDR1 LNHDA, CDR2 SQIVND (reference sequence). The V end was cut by 7 bases, the J end by 1 base, with 13 bases between. The CDR3, as DNA: TGTGCCAGTACCCATCGGTGGGGGAACACCGGGGAGCTGTTTTTT. It is translated as CASTHRWGNTGELFF.

In its sample, this clonotype was seen a few times. This chain links TRBV20-1 with TRBJ2-3, with TRBD1 matching over 8 bases. In germline, CDR1 is DFQATT, CDR2 SNEGSKA (reference sequence). The CDR3 spans 15 residues. The J segment lost 2 bases and the V segment lost 6 bases, leaving 10 bases of the junction unmatched. CDR3: CSAQGGRGDTDTQYF. CDR3 nucleotides: TGCAGTGCACAGGGGGGCCGAGGGGACACAGATACGCAGTATTTT.

Comments on this clonotype: At one of its ends the junction is not consistent with the germline gene, which may arise from a read error. V is TRBV4-1 and J is TRBJ2-7; D is tentatively TRBD1 or TRBD2 (6 bases each). Germline V gives CDR1 MGHRA, CDR2 YSYEKL. The CDR3 extends over 16 amino acids. In nucleotides, the CDR3 is TGCGCCAGCAGCCAAGATTCTTCGGGGGCCGGTTACGAGCAGTGCTTC. Translated: CASSQDSSGAGYEQCF.

This clonotype was picked up many times. The J gene is TRBJ1-5, the V gene TRBV6-2 or TRBV6-3; D ambiguous. Germline V lookup: CDR1 MNHEY, CDR2 SVGEGT. V lost 5 bases to trimming and J lost 1 base, with 12 bases between them. The CDR3 is 15 amino acids. The CDR3 spells CASSLRSASNQPQHF. The CDR3, as DNA: TGTGCCAGCAGTCTTCGGAGTGCCAGCAATCAGCCCCAGCATTTT.